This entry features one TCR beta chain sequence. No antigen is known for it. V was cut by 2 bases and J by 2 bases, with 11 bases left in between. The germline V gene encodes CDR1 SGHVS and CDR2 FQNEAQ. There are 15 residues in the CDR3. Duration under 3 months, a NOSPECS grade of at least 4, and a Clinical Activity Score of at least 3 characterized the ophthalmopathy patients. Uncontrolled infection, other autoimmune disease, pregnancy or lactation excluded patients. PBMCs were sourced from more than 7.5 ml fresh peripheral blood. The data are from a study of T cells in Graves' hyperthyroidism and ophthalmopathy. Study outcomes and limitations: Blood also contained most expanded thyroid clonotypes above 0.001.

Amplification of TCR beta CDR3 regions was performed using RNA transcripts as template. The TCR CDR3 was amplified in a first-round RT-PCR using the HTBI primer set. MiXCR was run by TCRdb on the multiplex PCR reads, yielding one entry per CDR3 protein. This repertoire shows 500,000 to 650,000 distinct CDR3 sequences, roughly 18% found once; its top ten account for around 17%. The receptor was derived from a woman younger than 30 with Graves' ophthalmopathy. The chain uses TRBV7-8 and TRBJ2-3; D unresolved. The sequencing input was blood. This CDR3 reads CASSLYSVHTDTQYF. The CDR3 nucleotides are TGTGCCAGCAGCTTATACTCTGTCCACACAGATACGCAGTATTTT.